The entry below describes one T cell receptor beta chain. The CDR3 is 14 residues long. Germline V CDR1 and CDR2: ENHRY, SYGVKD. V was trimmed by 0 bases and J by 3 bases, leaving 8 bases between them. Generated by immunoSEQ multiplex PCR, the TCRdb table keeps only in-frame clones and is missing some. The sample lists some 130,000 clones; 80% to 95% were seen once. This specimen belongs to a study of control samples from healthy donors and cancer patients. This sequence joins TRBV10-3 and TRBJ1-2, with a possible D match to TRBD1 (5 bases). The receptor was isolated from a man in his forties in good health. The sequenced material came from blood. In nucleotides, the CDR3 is TGTGCCATCAGTGAGTCTCGGGGGGACTATGGCTACACCTTC. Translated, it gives CAISESRGDYGYTF.